Below are 28 T cell receptor beta chains sequenced from a single sample in a study of blood T cell repertoires in COVID-19. Libraries were prepared by immunoSEQ multiplex PCR; TCRdb keeps only in-frame clonotypes and omits some of them. The sample lists fewer than 250,000 clones, 65% to 85% occurring once. The sample taken for sequencing was peripheral blood. The source of these receptors is a woman in her forties or fifties with acute or convalescent COVID-19.

The rearrangement joins TRBV6-6 to TRBJ1-2; the match to TRBD1 covers 9 bases. The CDR3 has 15 residues. The germline gives CDR1 MNHNY, CDR2 SVGAGI (reference sequence). V lost 8 bases to trimming and J lost 1 base; unmatched junction nucleotides: 8. The CDR3, as DNA: TGTGCCAGCTCCCGGGGGACAGGGAATAACTATGGCTACACCTTC. It is translated as CASSRGTGNNYGYTF.

In the case of this clone: Other DNA sequences from this sample encode an identical CDR3 as well. The V gene is TRBV5-1, the J gene TRBJ2-5, with 9 bases lining up with TRBD1. The V and J ends lost 4 bases and 5 bases, in that order; junction bases with no gene match: 6. The germline V gene encodes CDR1 SGHRS and CDR2 YFSETQ. This CDR3 has 14 amino acids. DNA of the CDR3: TGCGCCAGCAGCCCGGGGACAGGGAAGGAGACCCAGTACTTC. Translation: CASSPGTGKETQYF.

The V call is TRBV5-1, the J call TRBJ1-5; TRBD1 might be the D (5 bases). From germline, CDR1 is SGHRS and CDR2 YFSETQ. The CDR3 has 13 residues. Trimming removed 1 base at V and 6 bases at J, with 8 bases between. CDR3: CASSLWGGQPQHF. As DNA, the CDR3 is TGCGCCAGCAGCTTGTGGGGGGGTCAGCCCCAGCATTTT.

The chain couples TRBV19 to TRBJ1-2; D not resolved. From germline, CDR1 is LNHDA and CDR2 SQIVND (reference sequence). The germline V and J ends were trimmed by 9 bases and 6 bases, with 14 bases remaining between them. The CDR3 contains 12 residues. The CDR3, as DNA: TGTGCCAGCGCAGACACCCTTGATGGCTACACCTTC. It specifies CASADTLDGYTF.

J is TRBJ2-7 and V is TRBV5-1; TRBD2 aligns across 7 bases. After removal of 4 bases from V and 6 bases from J, the junction contained 4 bases not matched to a gene. The CDR3 has 12 amino acids. The germline V gene has CDR1 SGHRS and CDR2 YFSETQ. CDR3 loop: CASSRGGAEQYF. The CDR3 bases are TGCGCCAGCAGCAGGGGAGGGGCCGAGCAGTACTTC.

The gene calls are TRBV7-9 and TRBJ2-1; weak D call: TRBD2 (6 bases). Germline CDR1 is SEHNR and CDR2 is FQNEAQ (reference sequence). Trimming left V 8 bases short and J 4 bases short, with 24 bases between. This CDR3 is 17 amino acids long. In DNA, the CDR3 is TGTGCCAGCGGATCTAGTACGGGAGATCTGAATTACAATGAGCAGTTCTTC. It translates to CASGSSTGDLNYNEQFF.

This chain links TRBV19 with TRBJ2-7, with TRBD1 matching 7 bases. This CDR3 region has 13 residues. The V gene end was trimmed by 3 bases and the J gene end by 4 bases; junction bases not matched to a gene: 3. CDR1 and CDR2 from the germline V gene are LNHDA and SQIVND (reference sequence). Here the CDR3 DNA reads TGTGCCAGTAGTATCGGACAGGAGTACGAGCAGTACTTC. Translated: CASSIGQEYEQYF.

V usage is TRBV29-1 and J usage is TRBJ2-1; 7 bases fit TRBD1. V shed 3 bases, J shed 3 bases, and the junction held 8 bases outside the gene matches. Per germline, CDR1 SQVTM and CDR2 ANQGSEA. The CDR3 spans 15 residues. Here the CDR3 DNA reads TGCAGCGTTGACAAGGGGGCCGTTTACTACAATGAGCAGTTCTTC. Translating gives CSVDKGAVYYNEQFF.

This clone was recorded a few times. The rearrangement joins TRBV7-8 to TRBJ2-7, with D perhaps TRBD2 (5 bases). Germline lookup yields CDR1 SGHVS and CDR2 FQNEAQ. Trimming cost V 4 bases and J 3 bases, with 13 bases left between them. The CDR3 contains 14 residues. CDR3 bases: TGTGCCAGCAGCTGGTCCCCGAGGGTCTACGAGCAGTACTTC. Its protein is CASSWSPRVYEQYF. Looking up the rest from reference TRBV7-8 and TRBJ2-7 gives the full variable domain: GAGVSQSPRYKVAKRGQDVALRCDPISGHVSLFWYQQALGQGPEFLTYFQNEAQLDKSGLPSDRFFAERPEGSVSTLKIQRTQQEDSAVYLCASSWSPRVYEQYFGPGTRLTVT.

The rearrangement uses TRBV5-5 and TRBJ1-2; 7 bases align to TRBD1. V shed 2 bases, J shed 4 bases, and the junction held 8 bases outside the gene matches. The CDR3 has 15 amino acids. Germline CDR1 reads SGHKS; CDR2 reads YYEKEE (reference sequence). CDR3 in DNA: TGTGCCAGCAGCTTACAGGGACAGTTGAGCTATGGCTACACCTTC. The encoded protein is CASSLQGQLSYGYTF.

The rearrangement uses TRBV19 and TRBJ1-6; 9 positions agree with TRBD1. This CDR3 has 15 residues. J gave up 7 bases and V 7 bases, and 8 bases lay outside the gene matches. CDR1 is LNHDA, CDR2 SQIVND, per germline (reference sequence). CDR3 bases: TGTGCCAGTAACCCGACAGGGGGAAGGAATTCACCCCTCCACTTT. This codes for CASNPTGGRNSPLHF.

The rearrangement uses TRBV24-1 and TRBJ2-1; a weak D match, TRBD2 (5 bases). The CDR3 runs 13 residues. The germline gives CDR1 KGHDR, CDR2 SFDVKD. V lost 7 bases and J lost 4, with 10 bases in between. The CDR3 DNA reads as TGTGCCACCAGGTCGTCGGGATACAATGAGCAGTTCTTC. Translating it yields CATRSSGYNEQFF.

The V and J genes are TRBV18 and TRBJ2-3, with 11 bases fitting TRBD2. CDR3 size: 15 residues. Per germline, CDR1 KGHSH and CDR2 LQKENI. The V gene end was trimmed by 2 bases and the J gene end by 6 bases; junction bases not matched to a gene: 4. The CDR3 DNA is TGTGCCAGCTCACCAGGGACTAGCGGCGCTGATACGCAGTATTTT. It encodes CASSPGTSGADTQYF.

This clone was observed at least ten times. The chain has TRBV5-6 and TRBJ1-2, with TRBD1 as a possible D gene (6 bases). The V end was cut by 4 bases, the J end by 3 bases, with 10 bases between. CDR3 length: 13 residues. The germline V gene encodes CDR1 SGHDT and CDR2 YYEEEE. DNA for the CDR3: TGTGCCAGCAGCGTCAGGGGAGACTATGGCTACACCTTC. It is translated as CASSVRGDYGYTF.

The V gene is TRBV11-2, the J gene TRBJ2-2, with TRBD1 identical over 11 bases. In germline, CDR1 is SGHAT, CDR2 FQNNGV. The V gene end was trimmed by 0 bases and the J gene end by 6 bases; junction bases not matched to a gene: 6. This CDR3 has 17 amino acids. The CDR3 sequence: CASSLDLGQGGSGELFF. The CDR3 DNA follows: TGTGCCAGCAGCTTAGATTTGGGACAGGGGGGGTCCGGGGAGCTGTTTTTT.

About this clone itself: Different DNA sequences within this sample yield the same CDR3. V usage is TRBV6-5 and J usage is TRBJ2-7, with 7 bases matching TRBD1. CDR1 and CDR2 from the germline V gene are MNHEY and SVGAGI. V trimming: 5 bases; J trimming: 2 bases; junction bases outside the gene matches: 6. This CDR3 comprises 14 residues. CDR3 in DNA: TGTGCCAGCAGTCCCCGGACAGGACCCTACGAGCAGTACTTC. Protein sequence: CASSPRTGPYEQYF.

The rearrangement links TRBV7-8 to TRBJ2-7; tentatively, D is TRBD2 (6 bases). CDR1 and CDR2 from the germline V gene are SGHVS and FQNEAQ. The V and J ends lost 7 bases and 4 bases respectively, with 17 bases between them. The CDR3 loop spans 14 amino acids. The CDR3 nucleotides read TGTGCCAGCACCCTCGGAGGGTCCCTTTACGAGCAGTACTTC. Translating gives CASTLGGSLYEQYF.

The chain carries TRBV19 and TRBJ2-7, with 8 bases that match TRBD2. The CDR3 length is 18 residues. V shed 3 bases, J shed 4 bases, and the junction held 17 bases outside the gene matches. Looked up from germline, CDR1 is LNHDA and CDR2 is SQIVND (reference sequence). CDR3 sequence reads: CASSIGGAIAGRRYEQYF. The CDR3 DNA follows: TGTGCCAGTAGTATCGGGGGGGCAATCGCGGGTCGGCGATACGAGCAGTACTTC. Based on the CDR3 plus reference TRBV19 and TRBJ2-7, the full variable domain is DGGITQSPKYLFRKEGQNVTLSCEQNLNHDAMYWYRQDPGQGLRLIYYSQIVNDFQKGDIAEGYSVSREKKESFPLTVTSAQKNPTAFYLCASSIGGAIAGRRYEQYFGPGTRLTVT.

This clone was counted a few times. The rearrangement links TRBV11-2 to TRBJ2-7; D is unclear. This CDR3 comprises 16 residues. Germline V gene lookup returns CDR1 SGHAT and CDR2 FQNNGV. V was clipped by 4 bases and J by 0 bases, with 16 bases between them. The CDR3 spells CASSSPSDRLSYEQYF. DNA of the CDR3: TGTGCCAGCAGCTCCCCCAGTGATCGACTCTCCTACGAGCAGTACTTC.

The CDR3 coding sequence is TGTGCCAGCAGCCCCTGGACTAGCGGGAACTACGAGCAGTACTTC. Amino acid sequence: CASSPWTSGNYEQYF. V and J are TRBV4-2 and TRBJ2-7; 12 positions match TRBD2. Germline trimming cut 4 bases from V and 3 bases from J; bases unmatched to any gene: 4. The CDR3 loop spans 15 amino acids. The germline gives CDR1 LGHNA, CDR2 YNFKEQ.

The V and J genes are TRBV28 and TRBJ2-3; D may be TRBD2 (6 bases). Germline CDR1 is MDHEN and CDR2 is SYDVKM. CDR3 length: 15 amino acids. V lost 4 bases, J lost 1 base, and 12 bases lay in between. DNA of the CDR3: TGTGCCAGCAGTTATGGGGGGATAGGCACAGATACGCAGTATTTT. This translates into CASSYGGIGTDTQYF.

V is TRBV23-1 and J is TRBJ2-7; TRBD2 matches 8 bases. TRBV23-1 is placed among ORFs of uncertain function. CDR3 length: 15 residues. Trimming cost V 2 bases and J 4 bases; bases outside gene matches: 7. CDR3 region: CASSQKKREIYEQYF. In DNA form, the CDR3 reads TGCGCCAGCAGTCAAAAAAAGCGGGAGATATACGAGCAGTACTTC.

The genes are TRBV7-2 and TRBJ1-1, with D possibly TRBD1 on 6 matching bases. Trimming took off 4 bases at V and 7 bases at J, with 16 bases between the two ends. Per germline, CDR1 SGHTA and CDR2 FQGNSA. The CDR3 has 14 amino acids. The CDR3 sequence is CASSSQGGGLEAFF. Here the CDR3 DNA reads TGTGCCAGCAGCTCCCAAGGGGGTGGGCTTGAAGCTTTCTTT.

The J gene is TRBJ1-3, the V gene TRBV6-6; 7 bases are shared with TRBD1. CDR1 is MNHNY, CDR2 SVGAGI, per germline (reference sequence). The ends lost 7 bases at V and 4 bases at J; junction bases unmatched: 10. The CDR3 has 15 amino acids. CDR3 region: CASTYIDRVGNTIYF. CDR3 bases: TGTGCCAGCACCTACATTGACAGGGTCGGAAACACCATATATTTT.

The chain employs TRBV5-1 and TRBJ2-2; 13 bases are shared with TRBD2. Trimming removed 3 bases from V and 4 bases from J; junction bases left unmatched: 9. Germline V gene sequence: CDR1 SGHRS, CDR2 YFSETQ. CDR3 length: 18 amino acids. CDR3 sequence reads: CASSWGTSGTRSTGELFF. The CDR3 region has the DNA TGCGCCAGCAGCTGGGGGACTAGCGGGACCCGAAGCACCGGGGAGCTGTTTTTT.

Concerning this clone itself: In the same sample, other DNA sequences code for this CDR3. V usage is TRBV11-2 and J usage is TRBJ2-7, with 8 bases fitting TRBD1. Germline CDR1 and CDR2: SGHAT and FQNNGV. The CDR3 contains 13 residues. With V trimmed by 2 bases and J by 4 bases, 1 base remained unmatched. CDR3 DNA sequence: TGTGCCAGCAGCTTAACAGGGGGTTACGAGCAGTACTTC. Its translation is CASSLTGGYEQYF.

V and J are TRBV28 and TRBJ2-1; tentative D call: TRBD2 (6 bases). Trimming left V 7 bases short and J 7 bases short, with 20 bases between. Germline V gives CDR1 MDHEN, CDR2 SYDVKM. This CDR3 comprises 15 residues. The CDR3 region has the DNA TGTGCCAGCATTCGCGGGGACTCCCTTCGGAATGAGCAGTTCTTC. Its translation is CASIRGDSLRNEQFF.

The chain carries TRBV6-6 and TRBJ2-2, with 12 bases fitting TRBD1. Germline V gene sequence: CDR1 MNHNY, CDR2 SVGAGI (reference sequence). The CDR3 is 16 amino acids. The junction had 3 bases not matched to a gene; V was cut back by 1 base and J by 6 bases. Written as DNA, the CDR3 is TGTGCCAGCAGTTACTTGGGGGACAGGGGGCCCGGGGAGCTGTTTTTT. Protein sequence: CASSYLGDRGPGELFF.